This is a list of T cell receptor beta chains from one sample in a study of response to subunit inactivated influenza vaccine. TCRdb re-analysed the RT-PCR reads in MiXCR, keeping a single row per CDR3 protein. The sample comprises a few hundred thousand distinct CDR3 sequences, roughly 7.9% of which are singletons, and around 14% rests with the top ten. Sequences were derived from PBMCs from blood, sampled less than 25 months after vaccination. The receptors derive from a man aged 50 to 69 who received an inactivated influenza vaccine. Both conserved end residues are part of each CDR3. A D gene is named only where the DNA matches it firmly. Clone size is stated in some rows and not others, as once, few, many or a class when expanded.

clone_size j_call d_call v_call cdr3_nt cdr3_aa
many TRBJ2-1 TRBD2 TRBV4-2 TGTGCCAGCAGCCAAGAAGATAGCGGGGGCTCATACAATGAGCAGTTCTTC CASSQEDSGGSYNEQFF
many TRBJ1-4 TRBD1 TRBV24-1 TGTGCCACCAGTGATCCGGGACAGGCCGAAAAACTGTTTTTT CATSDPGQAEKLFF
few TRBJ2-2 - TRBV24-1 TGTGCCACTACTACGGGCAACACCGGGGAGCTGTTTTTT CATTTGNTGELFF
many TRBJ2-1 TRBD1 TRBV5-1 TGCGCCAGCAGCCCGGCGGACAGGGCCTATGAGCAGTTCTTC CASSPADRAYEQFF
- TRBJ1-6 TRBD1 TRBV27 TGTGCCAGCGGTAACCGGGACAGGGCATCACCCCTCCACTTT CASGNRDRASPLHF
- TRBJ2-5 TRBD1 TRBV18 TGTGCCAGCTCACCCCTGACAGGGGGGCAAGAGACCCAGTACTTC CASSPLTGGQETQYF
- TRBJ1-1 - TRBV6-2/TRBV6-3 TGTGCCAGCAGTTACGACAGGTGGATGAACACTGAAGCTTTCTTT CASSYDRWMNTEAFF
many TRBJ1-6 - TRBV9 TGTGCCAGCAGCCTCCGTCGGAGTTCACCCCTCCACTTT CASSLRRSSPLHF
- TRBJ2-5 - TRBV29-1 TGCAGCGTTGTTTATCCCGGTTCTCCCCGCCAAGAGACCCAGTACTTC CSVVYPGSPRQETQYF
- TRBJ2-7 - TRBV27 TGTGCCTGCTGGACCCGGGACACCCCCTACGAGCAGTACTTC CACWTRDTPYEQYF
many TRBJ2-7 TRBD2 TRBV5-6 TGTGCCAGCAGCCGTTACTTAGCGGGGGACTCCTACGAGCAGTACTTC CASSRYLAGDSYEQYF
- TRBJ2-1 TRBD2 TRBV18 TGTGCCAGCTCCCCCGGGACTAGGTATGAGCAGTTCTTC CASSPGTRYEQFF
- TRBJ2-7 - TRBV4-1 TGCGCCAGCAGCCGGAATCCAGGGGTCGAGCAGTACTTC CASSRNPGVEQYF
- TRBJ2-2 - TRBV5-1 TGCGCCAGCAGCTTGGTCGCACTGAACACCGGGGAGCTGTTTTTT CASSLVALNTGELFF
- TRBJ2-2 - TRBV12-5 TGTGCTAGTGGTTTGGTACTGAGCGCCCAGTTCACCGGGGAGCTGTTTTTT CASGLVLSAQFTGELFF
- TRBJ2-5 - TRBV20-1 TGCAGTGCTAGATGGGGGCAAGAGACCCAGTACTTC CSARWGQETQYF
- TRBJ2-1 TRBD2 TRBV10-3 TGTGCCATCAGTGAAGGGACTAGCGGGATTGTCTCCTACAATGAGCAGTTCTTC CAISEGTSGIVSYNEQFF
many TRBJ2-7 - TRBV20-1 TGCAGTGCTAAGTTGACAGGGAGGTCCTACGAGCAGTACTTC CSAKLTGRSYEQYF
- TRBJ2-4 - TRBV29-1 TGCCGCGTTGAGATTAGCACGAAAAACATTCAGTACTTC CRVEISTKNIQYF
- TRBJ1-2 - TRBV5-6 TGTGCCAGCAGCCCCCGGCCTTATCCGACCCCCTATGGCTACACCTTC CASSPRPYPTPYGYTF
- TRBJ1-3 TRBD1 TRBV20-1 TGCAGTGCCATTGACAGGGTAGAAAACACCATATATTTT CSAIDRVENTIYF
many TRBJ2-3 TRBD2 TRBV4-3 TGCGCCAGCAGTCCGACTAGCGGGAGAAGAGCTACGCAGTATTTT CASSPTSGRRATQYF
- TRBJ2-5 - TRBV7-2 TGTGCCAGCAGCAAACCGAGCGGGACCCAGTACTTC CASSKPSGTQYF
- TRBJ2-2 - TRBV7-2 TGTGCCAGCAGCTTATATCGGCACGGGGAGCTGTTTTTT CASSLYRHGELFF
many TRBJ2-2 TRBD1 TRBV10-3 TGTGCCATCAGCACAACTGTGGGACAGGGGGCGATCGGGGAGCTGTTTTTT CAISTTVGQGAIGELFF
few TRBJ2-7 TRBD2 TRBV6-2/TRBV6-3 TGTGCCAGCAGGAACCGGGGACTAAGCTACGAGCAGTACTTC CASRNRGLSYEQYF